The present entry profiles one TCR beta chain with its context. This clone was detected only a few times. The antigen this receptor binds is unknown. Per-base quality was not reported, and no clone a single base away is much larger than it. The method behind the library was the immunoSEQ multiplex PCR assay. TCRdb holds this immuneACCESS table with in-frame rearrangements only. Some clones are missing; in checked studies, unresolved V genes explain under half, and the rest has no known cause. The sample contains about 660,000 clones, more than 75% of them found a single time. The ten largest clones take up 0.01% of the sample. CDR1 and CDR2 were assigned from the germline V gene as SGDLS and YYNGEE. CDR3 length: 16 amino acids, cysteine to phenylalanine. Of all the DNA, just the CDR3 is kept, 48 bases in frame from base 1. Germline trimming: 4 bases from V, 6 bases from J; junction bases outside gene matches: 7.

These data belong to a study of shared T cell receptors in the human thymus (dated by TCRdb to the early 2020s). Some background on the complete study: The study examined how self-reactive, shared T-cell receptor alpha chains are generated in the human thymus.

The sample also formed part of further work on human thymus T cells. As noted in the second study: The donors were immunologically healthy infants in Finland who had open corrective cardiac surgery for congenital heart defects. The thymus tissue came from surgical resects taken out during corrective cardiac surgery. V and J gene segment usage appeared biased in both thymic and peripheral blood repertoires. The related research found that thymic TCR repertoires overlapped highly between unrelated individuals. The study characterized TCR alpha and beta repertoires from seven to nine infant thymus samples and a few related peripheral blood samples. Donor ages ranging from about 6 to 250 days were recorded, and 5 to 7 male and two female infants were included in the cohort. Thymocytes were freed from the tissue by mechanical means and kept at -70 degrees C as pellets of roughly 9-30 million cells. Genomic DNA was extracted from frozen cell pellets with a QIAsymphony instrument. TCRB and TCRAD loci were amplified from a standardized quantity of quality-controlled genomic DNA using the immunoSEQ multiplex PCR assay. The V(D)J region was spanned by amplicons of a length sufficient to cover the CDR3 and to identify V and J genes. The commercial immunoSEQ service was used to sequence amplicons on an Illumina platform. Corrections for primer bias and sequencing errors followed previously described methods, while TCRAD and TCRB definitions were based on the IMGT database. Repertoires were analysed with immunoSEQ Analyzer 3.0 and VDJTools, covering basic statistics, V/J segment usage, diversity estimates, rarefaction and pairwise overlap. Diversity was estimated with Chao1, ChaoE, Efron-Thisted, Shannon and inverse Simpson indices, and also on datasets down-sampled to the smallest sample. Repertoire overlap was determined by strict matching of CDR3 nucleotide sequence, V gene and J gene, and Jaccard-based multidimensional scaling clustering was applied. Thymus samples yielded on average roughly 840,000 unique TCRB clonotypes, compared with roughly 92,000 from blood samples.

The clonotype was recovered from a boy in the first two years of life with a congenital heart defect. Donor details come from another sample of the same person, matched by shared clones. The chain joins TRBV9 to TRBJ2-3, with 14 bases in between that match TRBD2. Sequencing used thymocytes. The DNA sequence is TGTGCCAGCAGCCTAGGACTAGCGGGAGGCGGGGATACGCAGTATTTT. Its protein is CASSLGLAGGGDTQYF.